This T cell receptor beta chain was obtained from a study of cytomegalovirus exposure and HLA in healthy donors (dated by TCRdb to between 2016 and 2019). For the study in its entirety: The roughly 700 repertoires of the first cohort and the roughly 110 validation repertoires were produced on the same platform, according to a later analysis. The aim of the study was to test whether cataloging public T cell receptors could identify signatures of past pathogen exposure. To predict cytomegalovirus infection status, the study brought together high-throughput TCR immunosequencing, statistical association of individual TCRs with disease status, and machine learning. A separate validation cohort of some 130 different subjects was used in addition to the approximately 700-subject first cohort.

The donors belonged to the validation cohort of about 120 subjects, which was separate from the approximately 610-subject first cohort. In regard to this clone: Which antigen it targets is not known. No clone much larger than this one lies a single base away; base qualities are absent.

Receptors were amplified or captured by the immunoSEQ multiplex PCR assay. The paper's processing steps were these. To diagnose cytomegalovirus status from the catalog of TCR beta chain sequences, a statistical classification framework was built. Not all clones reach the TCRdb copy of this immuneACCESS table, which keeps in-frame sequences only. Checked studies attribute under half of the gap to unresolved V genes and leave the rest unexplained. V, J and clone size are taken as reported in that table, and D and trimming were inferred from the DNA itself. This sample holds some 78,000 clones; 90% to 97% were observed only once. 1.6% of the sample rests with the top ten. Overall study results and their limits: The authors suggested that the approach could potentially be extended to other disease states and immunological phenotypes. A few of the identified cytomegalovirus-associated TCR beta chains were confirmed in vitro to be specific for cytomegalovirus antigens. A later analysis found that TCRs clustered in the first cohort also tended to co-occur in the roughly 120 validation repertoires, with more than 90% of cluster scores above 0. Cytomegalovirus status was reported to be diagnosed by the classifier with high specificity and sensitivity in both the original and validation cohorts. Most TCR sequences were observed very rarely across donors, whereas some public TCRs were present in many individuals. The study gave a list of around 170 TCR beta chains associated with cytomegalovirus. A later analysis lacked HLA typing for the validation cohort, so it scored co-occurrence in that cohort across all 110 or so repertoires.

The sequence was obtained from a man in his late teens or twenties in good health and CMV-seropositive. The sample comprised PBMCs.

The sequenced DNA: TGTGCCAGCAGTTTATCGGGGGAGGGAAGGGGTGAGCAAGCTTTCTTT. This is translated as CASSLSGEGRGEQAFF. This sequence uses TRBV27 and TRBJ1-1; TRBD1 might be the D gene, on 5 matching bases. The V and J ends are trimmed by 0 bases and 9 bases, leaving 20 bases between them. Counted from cysteine to phenylalanine, this CDR3 has 16 amino acids. Left in the record is the CDR3 DNA by itself, 48 bases read in frame from the first base. Sequences MNHEY (CDR1) and SMNVEV (CDR2) are obtained from the germline V gene (reference sequence).